The 23 T cell receptor beta chains presented below share a single source sample, sequenced in a study of T cell repertoires in cytomegalovirus infection. In TCRdb, the reads were re-called with MiXCR into one record per CDR3 protein. The table lists hundreds of thousands of distinct CDR3 sequences, roughly 30% of them singletons, with 10% to 15% in the top ten. These receptors lack a known antigen. Sequenced here: cultured CD8+ T cells from PBMCs, sampled from culture after CMV antigen stimulation. The receptor source for this set is a human donor in good health (CMV status not recorded). Some clones in this sample may be carry-over from other donors' samples.

This rearrangement joins TRBV27 to TRBJ1-2; TRBD1 agrees at 7 bases. This CDR3 is 14 amino acids long. Germline-derived CDR1 and CDR2 are MNHEY and SMNVEV (reference sequence). The V and J ends lost 8 bases and 2 bases, in that order; junction bases with no gene match: 8. CDR3 sequence: CASSTPDRNYGYTF. CDR3 coding DNA: TGTGCCAGCTCTACCCCGGACAGGAACTATGGCTACACCTTC.

The chain joins TRBV6-2 or TRBV6-3 to TRBJ1-1; perhaps TRBD1 as D (5 bases). The CDR3 consists of 14 residues. The V gene's germline CDR1 is MNHEY and CDR2 SVGEGT. Trimming pared 3 bases from V and 4 bases from J, leaving 12 bases between. In DNA, the CDR3 is TGTGCCAGCAGTTATGGGCAGGGAGGCACTGAAGCTTTCTTT. Its protein product is CASSYGQGGTEAFF.

This clonotype was seen a few times. This chain uses TRBV15 with TRBJ2-5, with 11 bases lining up with TRBD2. The CDR3 loop spans 16 amino acids. CDR1 is LNHNV, CDR2 YYDKDF, per germline (reference sequence). The J segment lost 5 bases and the V segment lost 5 bases, leaving 10 bases of the junction unmatched. The CDR3 sequence is CATSGLAGGPRETQYF. CDR3 DNA: TGTGCCACCAGCGGTTTAGCGGGGGGGCCGCGGGAGACCCAGTACTTC.

This clonotype was seen ten or more times. V is TRBV7-9 and J is TRBJ2-7; D is unclear. The length of the CDR3 is 14 residues. Germline lookup yields CDR1 SEHNR and CDR2 FQNEAQ (reference sequence). V was pared by 2 bases and J by 5 bases, with 13 bases between. CDR3 sequence: CASSLSGFPHEQYV. Here the CDR3 DNA reads TGTGCCAGCAGCTTATCCGGTTTCCCCCACGAGCAGTACGTC.

Here the CDR3 DNA reads TGTGCCAGCAGTTCATCCCGGGACTACACAGATACGCAGTATTTT. This encodes CASSSSRDYTDTQYF. The genes are TRBV28 and TRBJ2-3; 7 bases match TRBD2. This CDR3 has 15 residues. Germline V CDR1 and CDR2: MDHEN, SYDVKM. With V trimmed by 4 bases and J by 2 bases, 6 bases remained unmatched.

This chain joins TRBV18 and TRBJ2-1; D unresolved. Germline V gives CDR1 KGHSH, CDR2 LQKENI. This CDR3 is 13 amino acids long. V was trimmed by 0 bases and J by 4 bases, leaving 4 bases between them. The DNA of the CDR3 is TGTGCCAGCTCACCACCAGCTTACAATGAGCAGTTCTTC. Translating it yields CASSPPAYNEQFF.

Concerning this clonotype: A much larger clonotype is one base distant, so this may be a read error. This chain links TRBV7-8 with TRBJ2-1; no firm D call. Germline V lookup: CDR1 SGHVS, CDR2 FQNEAQ. The CDR3 extends over 15 amino acids. The CDR3 loop is CTSSPFESSYNEQFF. In DNA form, the CDR3 reads TGTACCAGCAGCCCCTTTGAAAGCTCCTACAATGAGCAGTTCTTC. The full variable domain, its missing parts supplied by reference TRBV7-8 and TRBJ2-1, is GAGVSQSPRYKVAKRGQDVALRCDPISGHVSLFWYQQALGQGPEFLTYFQNEAQLDKSGLPSDRFFAERPEGSVSTLKIQRTQQEDSAVYLCTSSPFESSYNEQFFGPGTRLTVL.

V usage is TRBV28 and J usage is TRBJ1-1; 8 bases are a match to TRBD1. Per germline, CDR1 MDHEN and CDR2 SYDVKM. The V and J ends lost 2 bases and 0 bases, in that order; junction bases with no gene match: 8. CDR3 length: 17 amino acids. The CDR3 DNA reads TGTGCCAGCAGTTTACTCTGGGACAGGAGAATGAACACTGAAGCTTTCTTT. Its translation is CASSLLWDRRMNTEAFF.

The gene calls are TRBV9 and TRBJ2-1, with D maybe TRBD1 (5 bases). The V and J ends lost 4 bases and 7 bases respectively, with 15 bases between them. The germline V gene has CDR1 SGDLS and CDR2 YYNGEE. The CDR3 length is 14 residues. The CDR3 is CASSYVQGWNEQFF. In nucleotides, the CDR3 is TGTGCCAGCAGCTATGTCCAGGGCTGGAATGAGCAGTTCTTC. Drawing the rest from reference TRBV9 and TRBJ2-1, the complete variable domain is DSGVTQTPKHLITATGQRVTLRCSPRSGDLSVYWYQQSLDQGLQFLIQYYNGEERAKGNILERFSAQQFPDLHSELNLSSLELGDSALYFCASSYVQGWNEQFFGPGTRLTVL.

The rearrangement links TRBV12-3 or TRBV12-4 to TRBJ1-5; D might be TRBD1 (5 bases). CDR3 length: 17 amino acids. Deletions cut 2 bases from V and 2 bases from J, with 16 bases between. Here the CDR3 reads CASSLFFGGSRNQPQHF. For the CDR3, the DNA is TGTGCCAGCAGTTTATTTTTTGGGGGGAGCCGCAATCAGCCCCAGCATTTT.

This clonotype turned up a few times. The rearrangement uses TRBV7-8 and TRBJ2-1; a possible D gene is TRBD1 (5 bases). Germline V gene lookup returns CDR1 SGHVS and CDR2 FQNEAQ. The CDR3 extends over 10 amino acids. V lost 8 bases, J lost 8 bases, and 7 bases lay in between. The CDR3, as DNA: TGTGCCAGCGGCAGGGATGAGCAGTTCTTC. Translated, it gives CASGRDEQFF.

This clonotype was counted between two and nine times. The genes are TRBV28 and TRBJ1-2; TRBD1 might be the D (6 bases). The CDR3 spans 11 residues. Germline CDR1 reads MDHEN; CDR2 reads SYDVKM. The V gene lost 11 bases and the J gene lost 5 bases, with 12 bases spanning the gap. CDR3 coding DNA: TGTGCCTCCAGGGGCATTTATGGCTACACCTTC. This sequence encodes CASRGIYGYTF.

This clonotype appeared a few times. The CDR3 region is CSARRSQEPYGYTF. CDR3 nucleotide sequence: TGCAGTGCTAGAAGGTCGCAGGAACCCTATGGCTACACCTTC. The gene calls are TRBV20-1 and TRBJ1-2; D unresolved. This CDR3 is 14 amino acids long. From germline, CDR1 is DFQATT and CDR2 SNEGSKA (reference sequence). V was shortened by 2 bases and J by 4 bases, with 14 bases between the two germline ends.

The V and J genes are TRBV27 and TRBJ2-1; the D gene is possibly TRBD2 (7 bases). Trimming stripped 4 bases from V and 7 bases from J, with 14 bases between. The CDR3 runs 14 residues. CDR1 is MNHEY and CDR2 is SMNVEV in the germline V gene (reference sequence). CDR3 residues: CASSWVGGANEQFF. For the CDR3, the DNA is TGTGCCAGCAGTTGGGTAGGGGGGGCAAATGAGCAGTTCTTC.

This clonotype has a handful of counts. The CDR3 region has the DNA TGTGCCAGCAGCCAAGCGTTCCCCAGGGGTCGGGAGACCCAGTACTTC. This sequence encodes CASSQAFPRGRETQYF. This rearrangement joins TRBV14 to TRBJ2-5; D possibly corresponds to TRBD1 (6 bases). Trimming removed 1 base from V and 5 bases from J, with 17 bases in between. Per the germline V gene, CDR1 is SGHDN and CDR2 is FVKESK. The CDR3 is 16 amino acids.

This clonotype occurred a few times. The V gene is TRBV6-5, the J gene TRBJ2-1; no firm D call. The CDR3 loop spans 14 amino acids. Germline lookup yields CDR1 MNHEY and CDR2 SVGAGI. Trimming left V 8 bases short and J 0 bases short, with 11 bases between. This chain's CDR3 is CASSLVNSYNEQFF. CDR3 nucleotides: TGTGCCAGCTCCCTAGTAAACTCCTACAATGAGCAGTTCTTC.

The chain joins TRBV7-6 to TRBJ2-2; no clear D. Germline V CDR1 and CDR2: SGHVS, FNYEAQ. The CDR3 length is 13 residues. V lost 5 bases and J 7 bases, leaving 11 bases between the germline ends. The CDR3: CASSLGDHGELFF. CDR3 bases: TGTGCCAGCAGCCTAGGTGATCACGGGGAGCTGTTTTTT.

V usage is TRBV2 and J usage is TRBJ2-7; 9 positions agree with TRBD1. The CDR3 is made up of 16 amino acids. Trimming removed 5 bases from V and 3 bases from J; junction bases left unmatched: 11. Germline V gene lookup returns CDR1 SNHLY and CDR2 FYNNEI. As DNA, the CDR3 is TGTGCCAGCAGTCTTCATAAGGGACAGGGTATCTACGAGCAGTACTTC. Translating gives CASSLHKGQGIYEQYF.

V and J are TRBV20-1 and TRBJ1-1; 7 bases align to TRBD1. V shed 5 bases, J shed 5 bases, and the junction held 11 bases outside the gene matches. This CDR3 is built from 14 residues. CDR1 and CDR2 (germline): DFQATT, SNEGSKA (reference sequence). The DNA of the CDR3 is TGCAGTGCTGCCCGACAGGGCTCGGGAACTGAAGCTTTCTTT. It codes for CSAARQGSGTEAFF.

This sequence joins TRBV6-2 or TRBV6-3 and TRBJ1-2; D remains unclear. Germline V lookup: CDR1 MNHEY, CDR2 SVGEGT. V lost 0 bases, J lost 8 bases, and 10 bases lay in between. There are 13 residues in the CDR3. The CDR3 DNA reads as TGTGCCAGCAGTTACTCGGCCGGACGCGGCTACACCTTC. Translation: CASSYSAGRGYTF.

J is TRBJ1-1 and V is TRBV27; D gene ambiguous. The CDR3 totals 11 residues. Trimming removed 4 bases at V and 7 bases at J, with 7 bases between. The germline V gene has CDR1 MNHEY and CDR2 SMNVEV (reference sequence). CDR3: CASSSIGEAFF. For the CDR3, the DNA is TGTGCCAGCAGTTCTATAGGTGAAGCTTTCTTT.

This clonotype came up many times. The rearrangement uses TRBV7-2 and TRBJ1-2, with TRBD1 matching 7 bases. The CDR3 has 16 residues. V lost 0 bases and J lost 7; bases outside the gene matches: 11. Germline V gives CDR1 SGHTA, CDR2 FQGNSA. As DNA, the CDR3 is TGTGCCAGCAGCTTAGCGGGAGACAGGGTTTATTCTGGCTACACCTTC. Amino acid sequence: CASSLAGDRVYSGYTF.

This clonotype has more than one count but fewer than ten. The chain carries TRBV24-1 and TRBJ2-2, with D hard to call. Trimming pared 3 bases from V and 0 bases from J, leaving 7 bases between. The CDR3 length is 15 residues. Looked up from germline, CDR1 is KGHDR and CDR2 is SFDVKD. CDR3 coding DNA: TGTGCCACCAGTGATACTGGTACGAACACCGGGGAGCTGTTTTTT. This encodes CATSDTGTNTGELFF.